Included here is one T cell receptor (beta chain) sequence, with context. This specimen comes from a study of blood T cell repertoires in COVID-19. Whole-study context: Acute-phase and convalescent COVID-19 samples originated in the United States, Italy and Spain. The analysed material was cDNA or gDNA that came from T cells, B-cell-depleted T cells, or PBMCs.

Original methodology: Reference gene primer amplification yielded estimated nucleated cell counts. Clones were read by immunoSEQ multiplex PCR, and TCRdb kept only the in-frame ones, dropping some. Clone size and the V and J calls come from that table; the DNA yielded D and trimming. The table lists more than 150,000 clones, over 70% of them singletons. The CDR3 is 15 residues long. Unmatched junction bases numbered 3, after V lost 6 bases and J lost 0 bases. CDR1 and CDR2 from the germline V gene are SNHLY and FYNNEI. V and J are TRBV2 and TRBJ1-3, with TRBD1 matching 9 bases. Sequencing used peripheral blood. This TCR was recovered from a man between 60 and 70 years old with acute or convalescent COVID-19. CDR3 bases: TGTGCCAGCAGCCCGGGACAGGGCTCTGGAAACACCATATATTTT. The encoded protein is CASSPGQGSGNTIYF.